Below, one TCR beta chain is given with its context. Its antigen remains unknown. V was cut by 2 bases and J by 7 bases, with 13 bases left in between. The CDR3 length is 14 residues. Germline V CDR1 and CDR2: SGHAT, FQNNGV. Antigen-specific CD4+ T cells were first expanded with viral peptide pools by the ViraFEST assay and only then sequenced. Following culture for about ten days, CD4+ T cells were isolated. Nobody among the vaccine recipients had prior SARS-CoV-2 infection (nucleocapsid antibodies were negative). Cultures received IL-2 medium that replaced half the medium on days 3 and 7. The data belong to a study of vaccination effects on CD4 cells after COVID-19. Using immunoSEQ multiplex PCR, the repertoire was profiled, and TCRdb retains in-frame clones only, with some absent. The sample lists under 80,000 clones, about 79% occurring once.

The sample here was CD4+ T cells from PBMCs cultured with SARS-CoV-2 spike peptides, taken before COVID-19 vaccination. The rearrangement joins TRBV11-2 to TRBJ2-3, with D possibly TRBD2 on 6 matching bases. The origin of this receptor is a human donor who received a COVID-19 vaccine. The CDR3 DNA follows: TGTGCCAGCAGCTTACCCCGGGACTCGAATACGCAGTATTTT. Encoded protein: CASSLPRDSNTQYF.